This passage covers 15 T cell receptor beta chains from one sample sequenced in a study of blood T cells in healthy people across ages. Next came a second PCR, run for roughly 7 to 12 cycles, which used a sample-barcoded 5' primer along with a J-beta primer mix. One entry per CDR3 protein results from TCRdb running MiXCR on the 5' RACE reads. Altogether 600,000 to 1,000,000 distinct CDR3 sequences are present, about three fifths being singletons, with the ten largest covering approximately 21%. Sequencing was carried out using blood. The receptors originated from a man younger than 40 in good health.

The CDR3 spells CSARDGAGRNEQFF. The CDR3 region has the DNA TGCAGTGCTAGAGATGGGGCGGGAAGGAATGAGCAGTTCTTC. The V call is TRBV20-1, the J call TRBJ2-1; D is perhaps TRBD2 (6 bases). Germline V gives CDR1 DFQATT, CDR2 SNEGSKA (reference sequence). This CDR3 is built from 14 residues. V was pared by 0 bases and J by 7 bases, with 13 bases between.

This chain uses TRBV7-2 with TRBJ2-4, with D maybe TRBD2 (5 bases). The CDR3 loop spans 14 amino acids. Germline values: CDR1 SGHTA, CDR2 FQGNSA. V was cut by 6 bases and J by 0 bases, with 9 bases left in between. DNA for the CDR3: TGTGCCAGCAGGGAGGAACTAGCCAAAAACATTCAGTACTTC. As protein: CASREELAKNIQYF.

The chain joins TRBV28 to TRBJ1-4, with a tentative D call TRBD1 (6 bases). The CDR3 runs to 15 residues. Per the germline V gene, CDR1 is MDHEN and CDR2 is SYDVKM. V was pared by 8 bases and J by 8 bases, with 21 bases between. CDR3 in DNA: TGTGCCAGCCTAACCCCTACAGGGCCGCAAGAAAAACTGTTTTTT. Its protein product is CASLTPTGPQEKLFF.

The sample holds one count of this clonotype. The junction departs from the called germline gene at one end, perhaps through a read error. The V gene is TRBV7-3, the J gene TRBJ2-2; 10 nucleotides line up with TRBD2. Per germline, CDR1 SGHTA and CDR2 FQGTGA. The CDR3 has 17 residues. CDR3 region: CASSPRTSGSNTGELFF. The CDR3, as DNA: TGCGCCAGCAGCCCAAGGACTAGCGGTTCGAACACCGGGGAGCTGTTTTTT.

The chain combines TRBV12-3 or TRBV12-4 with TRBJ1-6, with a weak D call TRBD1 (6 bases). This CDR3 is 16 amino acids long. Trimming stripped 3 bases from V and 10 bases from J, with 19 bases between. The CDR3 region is CASSLSLGTLESPLHF. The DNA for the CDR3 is TGTGCCAGCAGTTTGTCGCTGGGGACATTGGAATCACCCCTCCACTTT.

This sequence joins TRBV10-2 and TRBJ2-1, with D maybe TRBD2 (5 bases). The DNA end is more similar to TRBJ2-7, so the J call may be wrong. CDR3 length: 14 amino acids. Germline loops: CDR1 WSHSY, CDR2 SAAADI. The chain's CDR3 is CASRSGSSYNEQYF. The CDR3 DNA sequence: TGCGCCAGCAGGAGCGGTAGCTCCTACAATGAGCAGTACTTC.

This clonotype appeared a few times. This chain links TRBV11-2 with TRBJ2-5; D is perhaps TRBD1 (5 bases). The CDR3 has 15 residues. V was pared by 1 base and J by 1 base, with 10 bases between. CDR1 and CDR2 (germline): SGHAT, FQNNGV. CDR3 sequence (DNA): TGTGCCAGCAGCTTAGTAGGGGTCGGCCAAGAGACCCAGTACTTC. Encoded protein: CASSLVGVGQETQYF.

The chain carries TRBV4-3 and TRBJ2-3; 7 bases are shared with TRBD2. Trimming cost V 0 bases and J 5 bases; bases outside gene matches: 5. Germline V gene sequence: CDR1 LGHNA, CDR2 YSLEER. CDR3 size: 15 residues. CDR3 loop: CASSQDSTGGDTQYF. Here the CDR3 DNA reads TGCGCCAGCAGCCAAGATAGTACGGGGGGAGATACGCAGTATTTT.

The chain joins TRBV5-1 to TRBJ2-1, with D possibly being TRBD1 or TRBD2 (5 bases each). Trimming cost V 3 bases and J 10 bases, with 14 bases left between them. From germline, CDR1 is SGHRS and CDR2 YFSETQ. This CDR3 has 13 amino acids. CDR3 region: CASSWDVTYEQFF. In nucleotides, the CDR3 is TGCGCCAGCAGCTGGGACGTGACCTACGAGCAGTTCTTC.

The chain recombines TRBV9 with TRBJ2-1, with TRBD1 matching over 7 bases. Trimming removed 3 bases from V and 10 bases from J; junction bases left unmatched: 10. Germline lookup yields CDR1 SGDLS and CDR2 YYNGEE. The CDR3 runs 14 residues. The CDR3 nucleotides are TGTGCCAGCAGCGGGCGAGTATCAGGGGGAGAGCAGTTCTTC. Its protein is CASSGRVSGGEQFF.

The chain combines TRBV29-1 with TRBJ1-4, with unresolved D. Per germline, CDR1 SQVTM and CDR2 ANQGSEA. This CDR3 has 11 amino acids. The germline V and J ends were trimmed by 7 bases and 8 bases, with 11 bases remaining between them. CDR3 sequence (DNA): TGCAGCGGTAATCTAAACGAAAAACTGTTTTTT. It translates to CSGNLNEKLFF.

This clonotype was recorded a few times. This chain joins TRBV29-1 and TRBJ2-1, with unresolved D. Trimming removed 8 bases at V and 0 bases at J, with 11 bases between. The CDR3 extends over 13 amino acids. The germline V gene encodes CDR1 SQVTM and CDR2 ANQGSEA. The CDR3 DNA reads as TGCAGCAGTATTCTCGGCTCCTACAATGAGCAGTTCTTC. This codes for CSSILGSYNEQFF.

The CDR3 sequence is CASSSGDGRANYGYTF. Written as DNA, the CDR3 is TGCGCCAGCAGCTCGGGGGACGGCCGAGCTAACTATGGCTACACCTTC. This chain joins TRBV5-1 and TRBJ1-2; a weak D match, TRBD1 (5 bases). The CDR3 has 16 amino acids. V was shortened by 3 bases and J by 0 bases, with 15 bases between the two germline ends. Germline V gives CDR1 SGHRS, CDR2 YFSETQ.

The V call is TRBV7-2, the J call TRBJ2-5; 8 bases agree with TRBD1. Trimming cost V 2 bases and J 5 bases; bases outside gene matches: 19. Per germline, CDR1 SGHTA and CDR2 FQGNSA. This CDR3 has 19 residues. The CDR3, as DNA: TGTGCCAGCAGCTTACTGCTGCGGCTTCGGGACAGGATTCGGGAGACCCAGTACTTC. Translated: CASSLLLRLRDRIRETQYF.

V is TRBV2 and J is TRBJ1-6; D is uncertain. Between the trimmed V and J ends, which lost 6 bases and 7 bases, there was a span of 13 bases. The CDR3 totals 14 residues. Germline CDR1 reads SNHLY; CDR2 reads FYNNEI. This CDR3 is CASRFRTANSPLHF. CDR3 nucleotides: TGTGCCAGCAGGTTTCGGACCGCGAATTCACCCCTCCACTTT.